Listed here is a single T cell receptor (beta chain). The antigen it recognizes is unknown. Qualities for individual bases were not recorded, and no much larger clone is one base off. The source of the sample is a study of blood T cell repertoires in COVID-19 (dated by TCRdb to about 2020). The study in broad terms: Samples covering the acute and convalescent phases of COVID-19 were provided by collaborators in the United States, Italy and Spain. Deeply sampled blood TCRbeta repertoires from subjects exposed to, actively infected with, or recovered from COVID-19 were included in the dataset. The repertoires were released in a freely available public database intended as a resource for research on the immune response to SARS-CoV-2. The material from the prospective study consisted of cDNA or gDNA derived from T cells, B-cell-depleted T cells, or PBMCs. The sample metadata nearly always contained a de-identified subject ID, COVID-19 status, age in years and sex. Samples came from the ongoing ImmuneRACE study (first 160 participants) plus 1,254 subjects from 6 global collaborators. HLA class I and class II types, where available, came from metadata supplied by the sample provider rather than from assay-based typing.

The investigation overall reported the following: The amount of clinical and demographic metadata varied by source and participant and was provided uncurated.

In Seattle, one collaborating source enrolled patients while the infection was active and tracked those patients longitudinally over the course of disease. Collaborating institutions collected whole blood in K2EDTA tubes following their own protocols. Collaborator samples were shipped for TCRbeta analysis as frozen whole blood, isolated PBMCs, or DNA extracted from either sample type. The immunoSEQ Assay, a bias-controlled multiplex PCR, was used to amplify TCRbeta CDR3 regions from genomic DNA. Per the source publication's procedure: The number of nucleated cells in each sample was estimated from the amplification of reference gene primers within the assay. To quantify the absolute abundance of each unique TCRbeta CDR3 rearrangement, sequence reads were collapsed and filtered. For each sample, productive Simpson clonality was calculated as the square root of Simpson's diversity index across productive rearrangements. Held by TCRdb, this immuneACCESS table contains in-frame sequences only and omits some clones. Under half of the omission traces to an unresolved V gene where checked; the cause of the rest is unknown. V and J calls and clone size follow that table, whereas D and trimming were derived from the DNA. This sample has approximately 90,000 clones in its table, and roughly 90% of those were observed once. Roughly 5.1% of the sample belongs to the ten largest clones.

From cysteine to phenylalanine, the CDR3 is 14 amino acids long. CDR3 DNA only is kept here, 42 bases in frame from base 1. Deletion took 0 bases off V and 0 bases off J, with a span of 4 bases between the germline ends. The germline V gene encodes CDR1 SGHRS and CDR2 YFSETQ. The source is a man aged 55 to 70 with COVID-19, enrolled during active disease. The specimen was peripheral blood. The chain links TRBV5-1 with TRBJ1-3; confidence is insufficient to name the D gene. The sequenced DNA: TGCGCCAGCAGCTTGGGGCTCTCTGGAAACACCATATATTTT. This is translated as CASSLGLSGNTIYF.